These T cell receptor beta chains were read from a single sample in a study of radiation and T cells in renal cell carcinoma. Sequencing used immunoSEQ multiplex PCR; TCRdb keeps in-frame clones, though not all of them. The sample contains around 20,000 clones, approximately 62% of which appear only once. The sequences come from tumor tissue, collected from a patient whose treatment was nephrectomy without radiotherapy. These TCRs come from a man over 45 with renal cell carcinoma. Both conserved end residues are part of each CDR3. Each record gives: clone size, V gene, J gene, D gene, CDR3 protein, CDR3 DNA. A D gene is named only where the DNA matches it firmly. Clone size is not always given. Where it is, it says once, few, many or a class for expanded clones.

few	TRBV29-1	TRBJ2-2	NA	CSVAPTTTNTGELFF	TGCAGCGTAGCTCCGACAACCACGAACACCGGGGAGCTGTTTTTT
NA	TRBV25-1	TRBJ1-4	NA	CASSEIGGANEKLFF	TGTGCCAGCAGTGAAATAGGAGGCGCTAATGAAAAACTGTTTTTT
NA	TRBV11-2	TRBJ1-1	NA	CASSLLSVNTEAFF	TGTGCCAGCAGCTTATTATCAGTGAACACTGAAGCTTTCTTT
NA	TRBV7-9	TRBJ2-7	TRBD1	CASSSQGAPYEQYF	TGTGCCAGCAGTTCACAGGGGGCTCCCTACGAGCAGTACTTC
NA	TRBV28	TRBJ2-2	NA	CASSLSLAVTGELFF	TGTGCCAGCAGTTTATCCCTAGCCGTGACCGGGGAGCTGTTTTTT
once	TRBV6-6	TRBJ2-2	NA	CASSSTGSGELFF	TGTGCCAGCAGTTCCACAGGGTCCGGGGAGCTGTTTTTT
few	TRBV6-5	TRBJ1-6	NA	CASSYKGKKSPLHF	TGTGCCAGCAGTTACAAGGGAAAGAAATCACCCCTCCACTTT
NA	TRBV29-1	TRBJ1-2	TRBD1	CSVGQGGGYTF	TGCAGCGTGGGACAGGGTGGTGGCTACACCTTC
NA	TRBV7-2	TRBJ2-7	TRBD1	CASSLGPGQPYEQYF	TGTGCCAGCAGCTTAGGGCCGGGACAGCCCTACGAGCAGTACTTC
NA	TRBV2	TRBJ1-2	NA	CASTVSYYGYTF	TGTGCCAGCACAGTCTCCTACTATGGCTACACCTTC
once	TRBV7-2	TRBJ2-6	NA	CASSLALGNTGANVLTF	TGTGCCAGCAGCTTAGCGCTCGGGAATACTGGGGCCAACGTCCTGACTTTC
NA	TRBV7-6	TRBJ1-3	NA	CASSLIRNTIYF	TGTGCCAGCAGCTTGATAAGAAACACCATATATTTT
NA	TRBV2	TRBJ1-2	NA	CASSVEVSYTF	TGTGCCAGCAGTGTTGAGGTTAGCTACACCTTC
few	TRBV7-9	TRBJ1-1	TRBD1	CASRETGGHTEAFF	TGTGCCAGCAGGGAAACAGGGGGCCACACTGAAGCTTTCTTT
NA	TRBV30	TRBJ2-4	TRBD1	CAWRNLQGNHLYF	TGTGCCTGGAGGAACCTACAGGGGAACCACCTTTACTTC
NA	TRBV4-3	TRBJ2-7	TRBD2	CASSQDPAGGTEQYF	TGCGCCAGCAGCCAAGATCCGGCGGGAGGAACCGAGCAGTACTTC
NA	TRBV25-1	TRBJ2-7	NA	CASSLGAYEQYF	TGTGCCAGCAGCCTGGGGGCTTACGAGCAGTACTTC
NA	TRBV6-1	TRBJ2-5	NA	CASSAEGWETQYF	TGTGCCAGCAGTGCGGAGGGGTGGGAGACCCAGTACTTC
once	TRBV15	TRBJ2-3	TRBD2	CATSRDPAGITDTQYF	TGTGCCACCAGCAGAGATCCAGCGGGGATCACAGATACGCAGTATTTT
large	TRBV27	TRBJ2-3	NA	CASSTISGTDTQYF	TGTGCCAGCAGTACTATTTCGGGCACAGATACGCAGTATTTT
NA	TRBV14	TRBJ2-5	NA	CASSPWDSGEETQYF	TGTGCCAGCAGCCCCTGGGACTCCGGGGAAGAGACCCAGTACTTC
NA	TRBV6-5	TRBJ1-6	NA	CASSYFRSSYNSPLHF	TGTGCCAGCAGTTACTTCCGAAGCTCCTATAATTCACCCCTCCACTTT
NA	TRBV6-1	TRBJ2-1	NA	CASSDERWTEQFF	TGTGCCAGCAGTGACGAAAGGTGGACTGAGCAGTTCTTC
NA	TRBV7-3	TRBJ2-2	NA	CASSFLGGELFF	TGTGCCAGCAGCTTTTTAGGCGGGGAGCTGTTTTTT
NA	TRBV7-2	TRBJ2-3	TRBD2	CASSPGLAGGTSDTQYF	TGTGCCAGCAGCCCGGGACTAGCGGGAGGGACGTCAGATACGCAGTATTTT
once	TRBV6-5	TRBJ2-7	TRBD2	CASSRGVDSYEQYF	TGTGCCAGCAGCCGGGGGGTGGACTCCTACGAGCAGTACTTC
NA	TRBV27	TRBJ1-5	NA	CASSLKAPSNQPQHF	TGTGCCAGCAGTTTAAAGGCCCCTAGCAATCAGCCCCAGCATTTT
NA	TRBV13	TRBJ2-1	NA	CASSQGPYNEQFF	TGTGCCAGCTCCCAGGGCCCGTACAATGAGCAGTTCTTC
NA	TRBV15	TRBJ1-6	NA	CATSLVDSPLHF	TGTGCCACCAGCTTGGTAGATTCACCCCTCCACTTT
NA	TRBV9	TRBJ1-1	TRBD1	CASSVEWGGQGAFF	TGTGCCAGCAGCGTAGAGTGGGGAGGACAGGGAGCTTTCTTT
few	TRBV5-4	TRBJ2-2	NA	CASGRGTANTGELFF	TGTGCCAGCGGGAGGGGGACAGCGAACACCGGGGAGCTGTTTTTT